What follows is one TCR beta chain and its context. This specimen belongs to a study of T cell changes during pregnancy in multiple sclerosis. Profiled with immunoSEQ multiplex PCR; TCRdb holds only in-frame clones, not every one. Of around 57,000 clones in the sample, 75% to 95% were seen once. The TCR was taken from a female donor in good health, enrolled as a control in a pregnancy study. The source was peripheral blood, collected after pregnancy.

CDR3 DNA: TGTGCCAGCAGCTCCGACAGGGTTCGGGCCCTCCACTTT. Translating it yields CASSSDRVRALHF. The rearrangement joins TRBV7-2 to TRBJ1-6; 7 bases agree with TRBD1. V was clipped by 4 bases and J by 14 bases; unmatched bases: 8. There are 13 residues in the CDR3. Germline values: CDR1 SGHTA, CDR2 FQGNSA.